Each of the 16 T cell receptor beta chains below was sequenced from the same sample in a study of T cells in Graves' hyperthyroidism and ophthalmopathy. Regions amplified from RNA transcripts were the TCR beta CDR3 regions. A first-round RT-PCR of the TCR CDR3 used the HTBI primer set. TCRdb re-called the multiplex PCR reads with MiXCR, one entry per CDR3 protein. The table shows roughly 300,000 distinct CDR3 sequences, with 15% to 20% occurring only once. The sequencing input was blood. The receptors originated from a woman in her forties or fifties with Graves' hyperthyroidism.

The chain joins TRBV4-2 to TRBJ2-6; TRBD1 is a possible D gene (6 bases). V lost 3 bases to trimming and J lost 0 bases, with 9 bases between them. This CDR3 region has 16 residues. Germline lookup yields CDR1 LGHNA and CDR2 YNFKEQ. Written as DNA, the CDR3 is TGTGCCAGCAGCCAGGACAGAGTCTCTGGGGCCAACGTCCTGACTTTC. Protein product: CASSQDRVSGANVLTF.

CDR3 region: CASSGTSGIIVSYEQYF. In DNA, the CDR3 is TGTGCCAGCAGCGGGACTAGCGGGATTATCGTATCCTACGAGCAGTACTTC. The rearrangement links TRBV6-2 or TRBV6-3 to TRBJ2-7, with 13 positions matching TRBD2. The CDR3 is 17 residues long. The V gene end was trimmed by 6 bases and the J gene end by 1 base; junction bases not matched to a gene: 9. Per the germline V gene, CDR1 is MNHEY and CDR2 is SVGEGT.

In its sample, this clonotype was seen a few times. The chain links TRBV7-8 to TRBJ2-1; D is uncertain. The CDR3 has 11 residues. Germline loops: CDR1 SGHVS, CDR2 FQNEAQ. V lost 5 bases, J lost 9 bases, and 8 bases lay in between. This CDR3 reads CASSVSGEQFF. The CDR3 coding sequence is TGTGCCAGCAGCGTAAGTGGTGAGCAGTTCTTC.

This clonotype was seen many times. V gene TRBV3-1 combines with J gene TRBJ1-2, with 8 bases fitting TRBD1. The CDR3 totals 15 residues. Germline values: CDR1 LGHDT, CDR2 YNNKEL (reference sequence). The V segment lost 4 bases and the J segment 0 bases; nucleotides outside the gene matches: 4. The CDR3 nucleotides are TGTGCCAGCAGCCCGAACAGGGGGGCTAACTATGGCTACACCTTC. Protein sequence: CASSPNRGANYGYTF.

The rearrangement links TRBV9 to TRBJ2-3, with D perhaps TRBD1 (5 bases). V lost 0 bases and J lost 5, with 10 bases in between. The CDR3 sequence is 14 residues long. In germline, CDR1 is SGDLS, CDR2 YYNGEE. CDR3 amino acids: CASSVGPGLDTQYF. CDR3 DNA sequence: TGTGCCAGCAGCGTAGGTCCAGGGTTAGATACGCAGTATTTT.

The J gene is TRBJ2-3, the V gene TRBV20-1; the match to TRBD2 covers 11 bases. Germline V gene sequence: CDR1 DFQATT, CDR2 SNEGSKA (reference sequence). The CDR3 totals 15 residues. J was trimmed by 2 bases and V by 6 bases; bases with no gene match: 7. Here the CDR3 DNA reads TGCAGTGCAACCGGGACTAGCGGCCACACAGATACGCAGTATTTT. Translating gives CSATGTSGHTDTQYF.

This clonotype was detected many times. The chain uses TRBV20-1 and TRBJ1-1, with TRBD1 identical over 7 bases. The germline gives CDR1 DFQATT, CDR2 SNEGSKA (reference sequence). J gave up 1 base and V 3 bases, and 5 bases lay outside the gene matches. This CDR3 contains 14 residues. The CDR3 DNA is TGCAGTGCTAGGAAGGGGGCGGCGAACACTGAAGCTTTCTTT. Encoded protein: CSARKGAANTEAFF.

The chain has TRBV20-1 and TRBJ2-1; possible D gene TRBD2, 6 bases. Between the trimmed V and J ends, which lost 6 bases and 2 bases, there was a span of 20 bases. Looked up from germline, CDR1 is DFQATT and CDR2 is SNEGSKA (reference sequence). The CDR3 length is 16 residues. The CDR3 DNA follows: TGCAGTGCAACCCCCCAGGCGGGGAGGACCTACAATGAGCAGTTCTTC. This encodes CSATPQAGRTYNEQFF.

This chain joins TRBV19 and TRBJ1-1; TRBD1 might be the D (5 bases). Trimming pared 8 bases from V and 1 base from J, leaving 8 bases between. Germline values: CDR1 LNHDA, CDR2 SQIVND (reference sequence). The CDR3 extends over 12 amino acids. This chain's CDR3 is CASWGGNTEAFF. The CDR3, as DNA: TGTGCCAGTTGGGGCGGGAACACTGAAGCTTTCTTT. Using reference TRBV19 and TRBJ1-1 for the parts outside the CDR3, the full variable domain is DGGITQSPKYLFRKEGQNVTLSCEQNLNHDAMYWYRQDPGQGLRLIYYSQIVNDFQKGDIAEGYSVSREKKESFPLTVTSAQKNPTAFYLCASWGGNTEAFFGQGTRLTVV.

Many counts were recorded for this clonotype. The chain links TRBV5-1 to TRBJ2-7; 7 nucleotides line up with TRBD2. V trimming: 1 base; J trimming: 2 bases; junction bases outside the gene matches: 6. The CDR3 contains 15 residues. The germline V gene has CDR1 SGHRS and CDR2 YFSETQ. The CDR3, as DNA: TGCGCCAGCAGCTTGAGTCCCGGGAGGACCTACGAGCAGTACTTC. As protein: CASSLSPGRTYEQYF. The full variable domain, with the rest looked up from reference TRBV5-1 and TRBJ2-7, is KAGVTQTPRYLIKTRGQQVTLSCSPISGHRSVSWYQQTPGQGLQFLFEYFSETQRNKGNFPGRFSGRQFSNSRSEMNVSTLELGDSALYLCASSLSPGRTYEQYFGPGTRLTVT.

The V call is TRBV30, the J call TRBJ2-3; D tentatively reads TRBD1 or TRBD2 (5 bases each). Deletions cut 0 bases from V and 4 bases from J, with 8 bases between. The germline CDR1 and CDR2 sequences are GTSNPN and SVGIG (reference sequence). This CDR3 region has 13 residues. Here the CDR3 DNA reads TGTGCCTGGAGTGTTCCGGGGCCAGATACGCAGTATTTT. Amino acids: CAWSVPGPDTQYF.

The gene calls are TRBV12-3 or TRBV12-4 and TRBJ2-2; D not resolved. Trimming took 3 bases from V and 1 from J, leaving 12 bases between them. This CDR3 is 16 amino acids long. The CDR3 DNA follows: TGTGCCAGCAGTTTTCGAAGGTCACAGAACACCGGGGAGCTGTTTTTT. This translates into CASSFRRSQNTGELFF.

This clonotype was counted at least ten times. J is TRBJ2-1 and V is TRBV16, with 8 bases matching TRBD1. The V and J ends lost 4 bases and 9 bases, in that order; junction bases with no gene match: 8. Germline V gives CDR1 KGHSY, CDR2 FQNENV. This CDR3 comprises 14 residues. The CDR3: CASSRRTGQIEQFF. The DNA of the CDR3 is TGTGCCAGCAGCCGTCGGACAGGGCAAATTGAGCAGTTCTTC.

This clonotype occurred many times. Written as DNA, the CDR3 is TGTGCCAGCCGGCCCCGGCTACCAGGGGAGGATGGCTACACCTTC. Its translation is CASRPRLPGEDGYTF. The gene calls are TRBV27 and TRBJ1-2, with D perhaps matching TRBD1 (6 bases). V lost 8 bases to trimming and J lost 6 bases, with 22 bases between them. This CDR3 has 15 residues. The V gene's germline CDR1 is MNHEY and CDR2 SMNVEV (reference sequence).

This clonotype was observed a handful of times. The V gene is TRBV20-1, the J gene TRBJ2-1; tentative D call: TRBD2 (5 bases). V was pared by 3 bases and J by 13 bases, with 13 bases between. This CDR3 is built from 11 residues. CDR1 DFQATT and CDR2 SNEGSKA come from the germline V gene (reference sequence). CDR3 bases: TGCAGTGCTAGTCTGAGCGGCCCCCAGTTCTTC. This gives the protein CSASLSGPQFF.

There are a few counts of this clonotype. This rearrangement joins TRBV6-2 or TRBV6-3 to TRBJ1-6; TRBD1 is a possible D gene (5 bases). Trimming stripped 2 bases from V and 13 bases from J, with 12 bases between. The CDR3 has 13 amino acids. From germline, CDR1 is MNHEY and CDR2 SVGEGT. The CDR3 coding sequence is TGTGCCAGCAGTTACGTTCCGCGGGACCCCCTCCACTTT. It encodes CASSYVPRDPLHF.